These 8 T cell receptor beta chains were all obtained from the same sample, sequenced in a study of T cell changes during pregnancy in multiple sclerosis. Produced via immunoSEQ multiplex PCR; TCRdb's table is partial and in-frame only. The data hold tens of thousands of clones, with 91% observed a single time. This specimen was peripheral blood, taken after pregnancy. The receptors come from a female donor in good health, enrolled as a control in a pregnancy study.

This clone was counted once. The rearrangement links TRBV19 to TRBJ1-2, with D maybe TRBD1 (6 bases). With 7 bases removed from V and 3 bases from J, the gap between germline ends came to 18 bases. The CDR3 spans 15 residues. Germline V lookup: CDR1 LNHDA, CDR2 SQIVND (reference sequence). The CDR3 region is CASTPGTPPYYGYTF. In DNA form, the CDR3 reads TGTGCCAGTACCCCCGGGACACCCCCTTACTATGGCTACACCTTC.

The chain carries TRBV5-1 and TRBJ1-1, with 9 bases identical to TRBD1. The germline gives CDR1 SGHRS, CDR2 YFSETQ. The V segment lost 5 bases and the J segment 3 bases; nucleotides outside the gene matches: 5. The CDR3 covers 14 residues. The CDR3 reads CASRFDRGDTEAFF. In DNA form, the CDR3 reads TGCGCCAGCAGGTTCGACAGGGGGGACACTGAAGCTTTCTTT.

In its sample, this clone was seen a few times. The CDR3 sequence is CASSYGDRGTGELFF. CDR3 coding DNA: TGTGCCAGCAGCTATGGGGACAGGGGTACCGGGGAGCTGTTTTTT. The chain carries TRBV5-4 and TRBJ2-2; TRBD1 matches at 10 bases. V shed 3 bases and J 5 bases; nucleotides not matched to a gene: 4. This CDR3 is 15 amino acids long. CDR1 is SGHNT and CDR2 is YYREEE in the germline V gene (reference sequence). The whole variable domain, remainder taken from reference TRBV5-4 and TRBJ2-2, is ETGVTQSPTHLIKTRGQQVTLRCSSQSGHNTVSWYQQALGQGPQFIFQYYREEENGRGNFPPRFSGLQFPNYSSELNVNALELDDSALYLCASSYGDRGTGELFFGEGSRLTVL.

V gene TRBV2 combines with J gene TRBJ2-3, with TRBD1 matching 9 bases. This CDR3 is 14 amino acids long. V lost 6 bases and J lost 2; bases outside the gene matches: 3. The V gene's germline CDR1 is SNHLY and CDR2 FYNNEI. CDR3 nucleotide sequence: TGTGCCAGCAGGGACAGGGGCTCCACAGATACGCAGTATTTT. It specifies CASRDRGSTDTQYF.

The chain uses TRBV6-5 and TRBJ1-5; 7 bases match TRBD1. With V trimmed by 8 bases and J by 3 bases, 10 bases remained unmatched. The germline V gene has CDR1 MNHEY and CDR2 SVGAGI. The CDR3 sequence is 15 residues long. CDR3 loop: CASGRTTGNNQPQHF. The CDR3 DNA is TGTGCCAGCGGAAGGACGACAGGGAACAATCAGCCCCAGCATTTT.

The rearrangement joins TRBV18 to TRBJ2-3; TRBD2 matches 9 bases. Germline CDR1 KGHSH, CDR2 LQKENI. V lost 5 bases and J lost 1; bases outside the gene matches: 1. The CDR3 has 14 residues. CDR3 bases: TGTGCCAGCTCATCTAGCGGGGGCACAGATACGCAGTATTTT. This sequence encodes CASSSSGGTDTQYF.

V usage is TRBV5-6 and J usage is TRBJ2-5; D might be TRBD2 (6 bases). The length of the CDR3 is 14 residues. V was pared by 1 base and J by 5 bases, with 12 bases between. Germline assignment: CDR1 SGHDT and CDR2 YYEEEE. CDR3 residues: CASSLPGGRETQYF. The DNA of the CDR3 is TGTGCCAGCAGCTTGCCCGGGGGTCGGGAGACCCAGTACTTC.

The V and J genes are TRBV4-2 and TRBJ2-2; maybe TRBD1 (6 bases). The CDR3 extends over 15 amino acids. Germline CDR1 reads LGHNA; CDR2 reads YNFKEQ. V was cut by 1 base and J by 1 base, with 7 bases left in between. CDR3: CASSQAGENTGELFF. CDR3 DNA: TGTGCCAGCAGCCAAGCAGGGGAGAACACCGGGGAGCTGTTTTTT.